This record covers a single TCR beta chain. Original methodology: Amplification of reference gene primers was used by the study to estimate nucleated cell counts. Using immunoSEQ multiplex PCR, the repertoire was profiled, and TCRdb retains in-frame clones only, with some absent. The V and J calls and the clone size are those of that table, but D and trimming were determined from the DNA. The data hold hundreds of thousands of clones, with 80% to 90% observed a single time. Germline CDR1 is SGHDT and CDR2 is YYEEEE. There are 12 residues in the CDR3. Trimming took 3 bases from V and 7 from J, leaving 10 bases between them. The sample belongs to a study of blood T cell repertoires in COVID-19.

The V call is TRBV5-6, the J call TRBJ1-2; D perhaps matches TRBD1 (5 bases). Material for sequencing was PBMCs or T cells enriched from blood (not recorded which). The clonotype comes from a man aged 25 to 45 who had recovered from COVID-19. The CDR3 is CASSSQGSGYTF. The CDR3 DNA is TGTGCCAGCAGCTCCCAGGGAAGTGGCTACACCTTC.